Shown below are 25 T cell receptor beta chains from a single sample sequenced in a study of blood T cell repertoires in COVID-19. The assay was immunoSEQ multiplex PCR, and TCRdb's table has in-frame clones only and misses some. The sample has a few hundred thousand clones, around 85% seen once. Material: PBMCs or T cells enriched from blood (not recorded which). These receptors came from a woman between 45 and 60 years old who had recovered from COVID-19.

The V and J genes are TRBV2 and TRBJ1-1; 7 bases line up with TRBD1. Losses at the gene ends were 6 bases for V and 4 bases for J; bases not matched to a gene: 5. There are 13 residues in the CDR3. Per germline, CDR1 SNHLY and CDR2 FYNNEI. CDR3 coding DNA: TGTGCCAGCAGAAGACAGGGTCGCACTGAAGCTTTCTTT. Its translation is CASRRQGRTEAFF.

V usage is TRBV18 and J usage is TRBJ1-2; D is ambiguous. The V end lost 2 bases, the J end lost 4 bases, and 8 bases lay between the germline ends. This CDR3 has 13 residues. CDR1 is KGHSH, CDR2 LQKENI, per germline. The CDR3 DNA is TGTGCCAGCTCACCAGAGGAAGGCTATGGCTACACCTTC. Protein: CASSPEEGYGYTF.

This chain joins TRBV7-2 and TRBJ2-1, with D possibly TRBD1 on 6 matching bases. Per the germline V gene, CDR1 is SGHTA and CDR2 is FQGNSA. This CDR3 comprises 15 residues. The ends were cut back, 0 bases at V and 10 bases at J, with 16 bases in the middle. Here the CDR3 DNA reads TGTGCCAGCAGCTTAGCGTACGGGGCCACAGGGGAGCAGTTCTTC. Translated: CASSLAYGATGEQFF.

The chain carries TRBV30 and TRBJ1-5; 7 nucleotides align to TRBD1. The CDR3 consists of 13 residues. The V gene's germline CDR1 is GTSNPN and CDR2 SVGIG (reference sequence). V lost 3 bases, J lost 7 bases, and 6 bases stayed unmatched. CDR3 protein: CAWRDRESQPQHF. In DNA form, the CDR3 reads TGTGCCTGGAGAGACAGGGAATCCCAGCCCCAGCATTTT.

CDR3 residues: CASRIAGTGELFF. The CDR3 DNA follows: TGTGCCAGCAGGATAGCGGGCACCGGGGAGCTGTTTTTT. The gene calls are TRBV2 and TRBJ2-2; 7 bases align to TRBD2. The length of the CDR3 is 13 residues. The junction had 2 bases not matched to a gene; V was cut back by 6 bases and J by 4 bases. Per the germline V gene, CDR1 is SNHLY and CDR2 is FYNNEI.

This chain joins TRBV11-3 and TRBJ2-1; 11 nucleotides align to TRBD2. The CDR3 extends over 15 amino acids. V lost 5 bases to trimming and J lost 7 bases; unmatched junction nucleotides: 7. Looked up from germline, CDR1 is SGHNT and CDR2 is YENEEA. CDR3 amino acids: CASSPRLAGKNEQFF. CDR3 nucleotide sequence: TGTGCCAGCAGCCCCAGACTAGCGGGGAAGAATGAGCAGTTCTTC.

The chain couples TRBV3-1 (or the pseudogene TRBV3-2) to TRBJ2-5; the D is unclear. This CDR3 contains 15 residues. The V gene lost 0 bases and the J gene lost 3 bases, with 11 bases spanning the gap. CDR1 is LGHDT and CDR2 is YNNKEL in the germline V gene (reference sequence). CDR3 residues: CASSQDLLVEETQYF. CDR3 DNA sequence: TGTGCCAGCAGCCAAGATTTATTGGTAGAAGAGACCCAGTACTTC.

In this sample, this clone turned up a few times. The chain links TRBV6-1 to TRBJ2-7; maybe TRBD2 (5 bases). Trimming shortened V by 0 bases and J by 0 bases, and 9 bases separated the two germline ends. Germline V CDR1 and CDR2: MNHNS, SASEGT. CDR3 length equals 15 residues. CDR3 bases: TGTGCCAGCAGTGAAGCGCTTGGGAGCTCCTACGAGCAGTACTTC. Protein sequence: CASSEALGSSYEQYF.

The CDR3 sequence is CASSQDQGTEQPQHF. The CDR3 DNA follows: TGTGCCAGCAGCCAAGATCAGGGTACCGAGCAGCCCCAGCATTTT. The genes are TRBV3-1 (or the pseudogene TRBV3-2) and TRBJ1-5; tentative D call: TRBD1 (5 bases). The CDR3 consists of 15 residues. Between the trimmed V and J ends, which lost 0 bases and 7 bases, there was a span of 13 bases. CDR1 is LGHDT, CDR2 YNNKEL, per germline (reference sequence).

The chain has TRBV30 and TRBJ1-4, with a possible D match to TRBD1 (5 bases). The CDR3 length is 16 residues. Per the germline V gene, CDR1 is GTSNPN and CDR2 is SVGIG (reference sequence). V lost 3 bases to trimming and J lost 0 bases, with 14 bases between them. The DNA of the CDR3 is TGTGCCTGGAGCCTAACAAGGGGCGCAACTAATGAAAAACTGTTTTTT. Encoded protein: CAWSLTRGATNEKLFF.

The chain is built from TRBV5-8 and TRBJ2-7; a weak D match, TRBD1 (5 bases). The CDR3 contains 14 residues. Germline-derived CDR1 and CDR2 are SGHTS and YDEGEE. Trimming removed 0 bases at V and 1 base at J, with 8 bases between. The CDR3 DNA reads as TGTGCCAGCAGCTTGGGCCAGGGATCCTACGAGCAGTACTTC. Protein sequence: CASSLGQGSYEQYF. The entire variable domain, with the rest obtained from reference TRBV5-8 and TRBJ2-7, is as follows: EAGVTQSPTHLIKTRGQQATLRCSPISGHTSVYWYQQALGLGLQFLLWYDEGEERNRGNFPPRFSGRQFPNYSSELNVNALELEDSALYLCASSLGQGSYEQYFGPGTRLTVT.

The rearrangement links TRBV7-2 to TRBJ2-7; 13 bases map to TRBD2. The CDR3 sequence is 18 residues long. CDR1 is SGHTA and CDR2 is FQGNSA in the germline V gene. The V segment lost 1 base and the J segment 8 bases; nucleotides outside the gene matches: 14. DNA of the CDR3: TGTGCCAGCAGCTTAGGGACTAGCGGGAGAACTCTACGGTTGCAGCAGTACTTC. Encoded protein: CASSLGTSGRTLRLQQYF.

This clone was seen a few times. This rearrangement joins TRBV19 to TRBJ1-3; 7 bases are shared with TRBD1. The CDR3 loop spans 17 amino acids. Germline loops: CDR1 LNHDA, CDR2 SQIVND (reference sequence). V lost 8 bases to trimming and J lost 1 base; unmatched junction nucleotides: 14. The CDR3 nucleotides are TGTGCCAGTCTCCCCGGGGGACAGAGGTTTTCTGGAAACACCATATATTTT. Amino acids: CASLPGGQRFSGNTIYF.

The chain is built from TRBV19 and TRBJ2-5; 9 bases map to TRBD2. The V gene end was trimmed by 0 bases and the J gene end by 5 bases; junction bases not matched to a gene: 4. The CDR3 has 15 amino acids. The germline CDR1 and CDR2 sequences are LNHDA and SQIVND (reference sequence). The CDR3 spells CASSIDSGSGETQYF. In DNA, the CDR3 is TGTGCCAGTAGTATAGATAGCGGGAGTGGTGAGACCCAGTACTTC.

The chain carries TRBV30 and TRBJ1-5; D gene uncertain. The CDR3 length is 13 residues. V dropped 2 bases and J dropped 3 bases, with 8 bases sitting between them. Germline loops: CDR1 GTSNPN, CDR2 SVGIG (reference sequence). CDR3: CAWSLADNQPQHF. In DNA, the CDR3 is TGTGCCTGGAGTTTGGCAGACAATCAGCCCCAGCATTTT.

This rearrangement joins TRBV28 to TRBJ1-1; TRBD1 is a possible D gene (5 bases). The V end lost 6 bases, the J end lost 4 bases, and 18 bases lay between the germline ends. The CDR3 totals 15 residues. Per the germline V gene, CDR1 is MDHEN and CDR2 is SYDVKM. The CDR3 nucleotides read TGTGCCAGCAGCCTCTCGGGGACTACAGCCACTGAAGCTTTCTTT. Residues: CASSLSGTTATEAFF. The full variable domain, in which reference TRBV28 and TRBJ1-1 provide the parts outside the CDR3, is DVKVTQSSRYLVKRTGEKVFLECVQDMDHENMFWYRQDPGLGLRLIYFSYDVKMKEKGDIPEGYSVSREKKERFSLILESASTNQTSMYLCASSLSGTTATEAFFGQGTRLTVV.

Here the CDR3 reads CATSRVSGTSYEQYF. The CDR3 DNA is TGTGCCACCAGCAGAGTCAGCGGGACCTCCTACGAGCAGTACTTC. This chain links TRBV15 with TRBJ2-7; 7 bases map to TRBD2. Germline V gives CDR1 LNHNV, CDR2 YYDKDF (reference sequence). After removal of 1 base from V and 0 bases from J, the junction contained 3 bases not matched to a gene. There are 15 residues in the CDR3.

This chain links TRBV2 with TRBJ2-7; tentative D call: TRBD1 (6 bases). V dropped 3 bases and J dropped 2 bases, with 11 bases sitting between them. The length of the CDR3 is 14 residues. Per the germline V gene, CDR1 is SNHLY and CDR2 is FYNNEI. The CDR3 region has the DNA TGTGCCAGCAGTGATTCGACAGGTACCTACGAGCAGTACTTC. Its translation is CASSDSTGTYEQYF. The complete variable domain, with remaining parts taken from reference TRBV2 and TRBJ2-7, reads EPEVTQTPSHQVTQMGQEVILRCVPISNHLYFYWYRQILGQKVEFLVSFYNNEISEKSEIFDDQFSVERPDGSNFTLKIRSTKLEDSAMYFCASSDSTGTYEQYFGPGTRLTVT.

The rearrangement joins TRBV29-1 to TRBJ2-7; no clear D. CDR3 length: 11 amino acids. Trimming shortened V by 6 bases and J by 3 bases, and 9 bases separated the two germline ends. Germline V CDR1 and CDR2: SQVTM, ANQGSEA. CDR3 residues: CSVPGLYEQYF. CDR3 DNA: TGCAGCGTACCGGGTCTCTACGAGCAGTACTTC.

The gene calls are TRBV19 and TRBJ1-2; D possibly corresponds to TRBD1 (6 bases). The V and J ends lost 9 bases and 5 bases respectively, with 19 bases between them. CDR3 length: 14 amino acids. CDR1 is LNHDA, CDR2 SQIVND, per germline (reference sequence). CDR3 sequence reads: CASAPVQGGYGYTF. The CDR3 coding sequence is TGTGCCAGCGCCCCTGTACAGGGCGGATATGGCTACACCTTC.

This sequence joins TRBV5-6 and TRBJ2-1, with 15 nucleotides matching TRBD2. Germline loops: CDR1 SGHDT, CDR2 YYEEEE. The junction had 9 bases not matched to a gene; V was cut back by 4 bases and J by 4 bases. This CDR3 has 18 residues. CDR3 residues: CASSRPGTSGGLYNEQFF. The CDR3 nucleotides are TGTGCCAGCAGCCGTCCCGGGACTAGCGGGGGGTTGTACAATGAGCAGTTCTTC.

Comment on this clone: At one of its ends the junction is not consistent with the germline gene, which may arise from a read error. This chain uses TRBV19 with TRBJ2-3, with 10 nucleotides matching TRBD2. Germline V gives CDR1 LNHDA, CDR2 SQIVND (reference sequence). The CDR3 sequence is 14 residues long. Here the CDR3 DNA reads TGTGCCAGTAGAATAGCGGGGGGTACGGATACGCAGTATTTT. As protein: CASRIAGGTDTQYF. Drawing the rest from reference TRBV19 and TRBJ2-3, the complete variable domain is DGGITQSPKYLFRKEGQNVTLSCEQNLNHDAMYWYRQDPGQGLRLIYYSQIVNDFQKGDIAEGYSVSREKKESFPLTVTSAQKNPTAFYLCASRIAGGTDTQYFGPGTRLTVL.

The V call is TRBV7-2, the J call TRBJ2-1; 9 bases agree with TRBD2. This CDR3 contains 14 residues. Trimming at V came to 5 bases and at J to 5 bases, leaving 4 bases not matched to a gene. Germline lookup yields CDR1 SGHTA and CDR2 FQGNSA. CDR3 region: CASSVSSGDNEQFF. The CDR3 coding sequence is TGTGCCAGCAGCGTCTCTAGCGGGGACAATGAGCAGTTCTTC.

The CDR3, as DNA: TGCGCCAGCAGGGTTACAGGGGACACTGAAGCTTTCTTT. Translated: CASRVTGDTEAFF. The J gene is TRBJ1-1, the V gene TRBV5-1; 7 bases are shared with TRBD1. Per the germline V gene, CDR1 is SGHRS and CDR2 is YFSETQ. The CDR3 loop spans 13 amino acids. J lost 3 bases, V lost 5 bases, and 4 bases had no gene match.

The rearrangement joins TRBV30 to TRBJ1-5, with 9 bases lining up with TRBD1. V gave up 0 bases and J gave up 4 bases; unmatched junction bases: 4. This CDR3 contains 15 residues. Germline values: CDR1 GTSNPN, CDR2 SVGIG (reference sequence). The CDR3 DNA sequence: TGTGCCTGGAGTGTAATGACAGGGGGAAATCAGCCCCAGCATTTT. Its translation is CAWSVMTGGNQPQHF.